These T cell receptor beta chains were read from a single sample in a study of cytomegalovirus exposure and HLA in healthy donors. Data came from immunoSEQ multiplex PCR; TCRdb stores just in-frame clones and leaves some out. This table holds about 99,000 clones, approximately 70% found once. The source material was PBMCs. All receptors come from a woman between 50 and 59 years old in good health and CMV-seronegative. The CDR3 runs from the conserved cysteine through the conserved F or W. The D gene is left open where the match is weak. Clone size is stated in some rows and not others, as once, few, many or a class when expanded.

TRBV4-1	few	TRBJ2-7	.	TGCGCCAGCAGCCAAGCCGGGATCTCCTACGAGCAGTACTTC	CASSQAGISYEQYF
TRBV2	.	TRBJ2-3	.	TGTGCCAGCAGGGCGGGCAGGATCACAGATACGCAGTATTTT	CASRAGRITDTQYF
TRBV2	.	TRBJ2-5	TRBD1	TGTGCCAGCAGTGATCAGGGGGCGCGGAAGACCCAGTACTTC	CASSDQGARKTQYF
TRBV5-1	once	TRBJ1-2	TRBD1	TGCGCCAGCAGCGAACAGGGGGCCGACTATGGCTACACCTTC	CASSEQGADYGYTF
TRBV5-1	.	TRBJ2-7	TRBD2	TGCGCCAGCAGCCGAGGGACTAGCGGGAGTTACGAGCAGTACTTC	CASSRGTSGSYEQYF
TRBV19	.	TRBJ1-3	.	TGTGCCAGTAGTATAGGGACTAAAGGAAACACCATATATTTT	CASSIGTKGNTIYF
TRBV28	.	TRBJ2-7	.	TGTGCCAGCAGTTTGGACAGAGTATCCTACGAGCAGTACTTC	CASSLDRVSYEQYF
TRBV28	.	TRBJ2-7	TRBD2	TGTGCCAGCCGACCGGGACTAGCGGGAGCGGGGCAGTACTTC	CASRPGLAGAGQYF
TRBV18	.	TRBJ2-2	TRBD2	TGTGCCAGCTCACCACTCAGCGGGATCGCCCAGGGCACCGGGGAGCTGTTTTTT	CASSPLSGIAQGTGELFF
TRBV7-3	.	TRBJ2-3	TRBD2	TGTGCCAGCAGCTCAAGCGGGAACACAGATACGCAGTATTTT	CASSSSGNTDTQYF
TRBV6-5	.	TRBJ2-7	.	TGTGCCAGCCAGACCCAAACAGGAGCCTACGAGCAGTACTTC	CASQTQTGAYEQYF
TRBV5-4	once	TRBJ2-1	.	TGTGCCAGCAGCCTCCTTAATGAGCAGTTCTTC	CASSLLNEQFF
TRBV10-2	.	TRBJ1-2	.	TGCGCCAGCACCGAGCGGCAGGTCAATGGCTACACCTTC	CASTERQVNGYTF
TRBV19	.	TRBJ2-7	.	TGTGCCTCGACCCAAGGTGCCAGCGACGAGCAGTACTTC	CASTQGASDEQYF
TRBV5-1	.	TRBJ2-5	TRBD1	TGCGCCAGCAGCGTGTACAGGGGGATGGAAGAGACCCAGTACTTC	CASSVYRGMEETQYF
TRBV25-1	.	TRBJ2-2	.	TGTGCCAGCAGGGAGAGAGACTCCGAGGAAGACACCGGGGAGCTGTTTTTT	CASRERDSEEDTGELFF
TRBV6-6	few	TRBJ2-3	TRBD2	TGTGCCAGCAGTGATAGCGGGAGGGTTTCCGATACGCAGTATTTT	CASSDSGRVSDTQYF
TRBV30	.	TRBJ1-1	.	TGTGCCTGGAGCTGGACAGTGCCGAACACTGAAGCTTTCTTT	CAWSWTVPNTEAFF
TRBV28	few	TRBJ2-6	.	TGTGCCAGCAGTAGGGGGGGGGCCAACGTCCTGACTTTC	CASSRGGANVLTF
TRBV2	.	TRBJ1-2	TRBD1	TGTGCCAGCAGTGTAAACAGGGGGCTCAGGGGAGGCTACACCTTC	CASSVNRGLRGGYTF
TRBV13	.	TRBJ2-1	TRBD2	TGTGCCAGCAGCTTCCGGGGGTCTCTAGCGGGTGAAAGGGGTAATGAGCAGTTCTTC	CASSFRGSLAGERGNEQFF
TRBV2	.	TRBJ2-3	TRBD2	TGTGCCAGCAGTCCCCGGGGGGGAGGGCCAGATACGCAGTATTTT	CASSPRGGGPDTQYF
TRBV27	.	TRBJ1-1	TRBD1	TGTGCCAGCAGTTTCGGACAGGGTAGGGCTTTCTTT	CASSFGQGRAFF
TRBV4-1	.	TRBJ1-6	.	TGCGCCAGCAGCCTGATTCCAGGGGCCTCACCCCTCCACTTT	CASSLIPGASPLHF
TRBV21-1	few	TRBJ2-1	.	TGTGCCAGCAGCAAACTCTTACAGTTCTTC	CASSKLLQFF
TRBV2	.	TRBJ2-1	TRBD1	TGTGCCAGCAGGAACCCCAGACAGGGGGACTACAATGAGCAGTTCTTC	CASRNPRQGDYNEQFF
TRBV7-9	.	TRBJ2-5	TRBD1	TGTGCCAGCAGATACCTCCCGGCAGGGGGCTCCCAAGAGACCCAGTACTTC	CASRYLPAGGSQETQYF
TRBV9	.	TRBJ2-3	.	TGTGCCAGCAGCGTTGGCGGGATCACAGATACGCAGTATTTT	CASSVGGITDTQYF
TRBV7-8	once	TRBJ1-1	.	TGTGCCAGCAGCTCCCCCACGCTGCGAGTGAACACTGAAGCTTTCTTT	CASSSPTLRVNTEAFF
TRBV25-1	.	TRBJ2-7	TRBD2	TGTGCCAGCACCCCCTCAGCGGGAGGAGGGATCAAGCAGTACTTC	CASTPSAGGGIKQYF
TRBV5-1	few	TRBJ2-2	.	TGCGCCAGCAGCTTGGGAGGTAGGACCGGGGAGCTGTTTTTT	CASSLGGRTGELFF
TRBV5-6	.	TRBJ1-2	.	TGTGCCAGCAGCTCGGCTTGGAGGGTGTTAGGCTACACCTTC	CASSSAWRVLGYTF
TRBV29-1	.	TRBJ1-2	TRBD1	TGCAGCGTTCCACCTTTGACAGGGGGTGACTATGGCTACACCTTC	CSVPPLTGGDYGYTF
TRBV13	.	TRBJ2-2	.	TGTGCCAGCAGCGCATTGGGGGGTTTGTCCACCGGGGAGCTGTTTTTT	CASSALGGLSTGELFF
TRBV6-1	.	TRBJ1-1	TRBD1	TGTGCCAGCACGCTAGATTGGGACAGCCTTGAAGCTTTCTTT	CASTLDWDSLEAFF
TRBV11-2	.	TRBJ2-2	.	TGTGCCAGCAGCCTTAGTCCCGGGGAGCTGTTTTTT	CASSLSPGELFF
TRBV27	.	TRBJ2-3	TRBD2	TGTGCCAGCAGTGGCCCGGGGACTAGCGGGAAGACTAGCACAGATACGCAGTATTTT	CASSGPGTSGKTSTDTQYF
TRBV5-1	few	TRBJ1-1	TRBD1	TGCGCCAGCAGCACGGGGACAGCTCCTGAAGCTTTCTTT	CASSTGTAPEAFF
TRBV4-3	.	TRBJ2-2	.	TGCGCCAGCTGTCCGGGACTGTACACCGGGGAGCTGTTTTTT	CASCPGLYTGELFF
TRBV4-2	.	TRBJ2-1	.	TGTGCCAGCAGCCAAGCCCCGGTCAATGAGCAGTTCTTC	CASSQAPVNEQFF
TRBV2	.	TRBJ2-4	.	TGTGCCAGCAGTAGGGGAGCCAAAAACATTCAGTACTTC	CASSRGAKNIQYF
TRBV11-3	.	TRBJ1-2	.	TGTGCCAGCAGCTCACCACAGGCCCCCTATGGCTACACCTTC	CASSSPQAPYGYTF
TRBV7-2	few	TRBJ2-3	.	TGTGCCAGCAGCCAAAGCACAGATACGCAGTATTTT	CASSQSTDTQYF
TRBV7-6	.	TRBJ2-2	.	TGTGCCAGCAGCTTAGATAGATGGGAGCTGTTTTTT	CASSLDRWELFF
TRBV4-3	few	TRBJ1-4	.	TGCGCCAGCAGCCCAATTGGGTCGGGGGGATATGATGAAAAACTGTTTTTT	CASSPIGSGGYDEKLFF
TRBV28	once	TRBJ1-5	TRBD1	TGTGCCGGCGCTAGGGACAGAAATCAGCCCCAGCATTTT	CAGARDRNQPQHF
TRBV5-6	.	TRBJ2-1	.	TGTGCCAGCAGCTCACGGTGGGGATGGGGGGATGAGCAGTTCTTC	CASSSRWGWGDEQFF
TRBV19	.	TRBJ2-1	TRBD2	TGTGCCAGTAGCGCACTAGCGGCACTTAATGAGCAGTTCTTC	CASSALAALNEQFF
TRBV19	few	TRBJ1-6	.	TGTGCCAGCACGACTGACCCACAGGGCTCGTATAATTCACCCCTCCACTTT	CASTTDPQGSYNSPLHF
TRBV27	.	TRBJ1-2	TRBD1	TGTGCCAGCAGTGTTGGACAGGGACATGGCTACACCTTC	CASSVGQGHGYTF
TRBV4-2	.	TRBJ1-5	.	TGTGCCAGCAGCCAAGATTCTCAGGGGACCGGGGGCAATCAGCCCCAGCATTTT	CASSQDSQGTGGNQPQHF
TRBV6-1	.	TRBJ1-3	.	TGTGCCAGCAGAGCGGGACATTACTCTGGAAACACCATATATTTT	CASRAGHYSGNTIYF
TRBV30	few	TRBJ1-2	TRBD1	TGTGCCTGGAGTCCCCAGGCCGGGACAGGAGGCTACACCTTC	CAWSPQAGTGGYTF
TRBV19	.	TRBJ1-1	.	TGTGCCAGTAGGAGGCAGACCATGAACACTGAAGCTTTCTTT	CASRRQTMNTEAFF
TRBV29-1	.	TRBJ2-3	TRBD2	TGCAGCGTTCCCCACATTACTAGCGGGGCCACAGATACGCAGTATTTT	CSVPHITSGATDTQYF
TRBV27	.	TRBJ2-1	.	TGTGCCAGCAGTTGGGGACGGGGGACCTACAATGAGCAGTTCTTC	CASSWGRGTYNEQFF
TRBV30	.	TRBJ2-7	.	TGTGCCTGGAGTCTATCCCCCGCCTACGAGCAGTACTTC	CAWSLSPAYEQYF
TRBV11-2	.	TRBJ2-5	.	TGTGCCAGCAGCCGCGGCACTGGCGGGGCACAAGAGACCCAGTACTTC	CASSRGTGGAQETQYF
TRBV14	once	TRBJ2-7	.	TGTGCCAGCAGCCTCGTGTCGAGCAACTCCTACGAGCAGTACTTC	CASSLVSSNSYEQYF
TRBV6-1	.	TRBJ2-7	.	TGTGCCAGCACTAACCCCGTAATTCGATACGAGCAGTACTTC	CASTNPVIRYEQYF